This T cell receptor beta chain was sequenced during a study of neurological immune-mediated disorders. Overall study findings and caveats: The greatest TCR clonal expansion occurred in HTLV-1-associated myelopathy and the least in multiple sclerosis, which fell below healthy controls. No CDR3 amino acid sequences were shared by expanded clones across subjects, suggesting private repertoires in all groups.

5'RACE with 10-nucleotide random UMIs generated the cDNA. One entry per CDR3 protein results from TCRdb running MiXCR on the 5' RACE reads. Here the sample spans fewer than 85,000 distinct CDR3 sequences, 4% to 6% being singletons. Judged by abundance, this clonotype is medium-sized. Its matching antigen is unknown. Germline V gene sequence: CDR1 ENHRY, CDR2 SYGVKD. V was pared by 6 bases and J by 2 bases, with 8 bases of the junction left unmatched. The CDR3 extends over 15 amino acids. Where libraries were unsorted, they were derived from 2 million PBMCs stored at -80 degrees C. Sequencing was carried out using PBMCs. The chain couples TRBV10-3 to TRBJ1-1; 8 bases match TRBD1. This receptor was taken from a woman in her thirties with multiple sclerosis. The CDR3 region is CAISKTGGTNTEAFF. DNA for the CDR3: TGTGCCATCAGCAAAACAGGGGGGACTAACACTGAAGCTTTCTTT.